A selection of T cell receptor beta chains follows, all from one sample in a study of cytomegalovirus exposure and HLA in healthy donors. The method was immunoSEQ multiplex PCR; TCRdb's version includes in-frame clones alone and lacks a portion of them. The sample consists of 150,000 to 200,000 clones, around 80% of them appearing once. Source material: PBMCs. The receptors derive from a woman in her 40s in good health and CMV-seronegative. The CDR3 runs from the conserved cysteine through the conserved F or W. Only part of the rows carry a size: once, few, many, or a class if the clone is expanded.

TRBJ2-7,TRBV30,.,CAWRTGPYEQYF
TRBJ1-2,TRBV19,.,CASSWPGRFGYTF
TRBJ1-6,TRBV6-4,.,CASSDSRTGNSPLHF
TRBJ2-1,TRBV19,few,CASSIAGGVFVDEQFF
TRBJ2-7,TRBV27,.,CASIPTGSSYEQYF
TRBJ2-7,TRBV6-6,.,CASSSGQGLYEQYF
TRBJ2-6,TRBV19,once,CASSTRTGRLRGANVLTF
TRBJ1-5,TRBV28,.,CASSHILGGNQPQHF
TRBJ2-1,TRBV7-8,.,CASSSLAGGYNEQFF
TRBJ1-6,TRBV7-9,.,CASSLVMGQGGSPLHF
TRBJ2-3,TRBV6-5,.,CASRLAGTWTDTQYF
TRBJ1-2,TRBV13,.,CASSPKLINYGYTF
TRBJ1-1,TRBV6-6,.,CASSYPTVEAFF
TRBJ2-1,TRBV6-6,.,CASSNLAGAYNEQFF
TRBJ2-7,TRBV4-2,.,CASSQGVIGARITDEQYF
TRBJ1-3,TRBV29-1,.,CSVAPGQGIQLF
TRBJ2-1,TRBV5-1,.,CASSLAGGNEQFF
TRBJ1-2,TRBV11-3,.,CASSLEGAYGYTF
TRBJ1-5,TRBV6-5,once,CASSYSRASNQPQHF
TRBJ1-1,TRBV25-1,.,CASTHKKTTEAFF
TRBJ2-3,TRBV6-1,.,CASSVTSGYTDTQYF
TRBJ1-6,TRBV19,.,CASSINSLASPLHF
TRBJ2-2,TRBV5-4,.,CASSFTPGTETGELFF
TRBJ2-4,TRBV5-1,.,CASSVGTPSNIQYF
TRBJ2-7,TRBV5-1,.,CASSELPTSGVLDEQYF
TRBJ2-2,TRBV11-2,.,CASSLGPRGADTGELFF
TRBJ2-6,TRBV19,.,CASSILYPRDSGANVLTF
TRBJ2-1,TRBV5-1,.,CASSLDGGASYNEQFF
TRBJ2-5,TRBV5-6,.,CASRYDMAGGETQYF
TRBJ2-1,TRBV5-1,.,CASSLAGPSGNYNEQFF
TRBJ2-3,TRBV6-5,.,CASSPPGGRGDTQYF
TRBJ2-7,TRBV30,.,CAWSMIVPGTSHEQYF
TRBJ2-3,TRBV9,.,CASSTLAGNTDTQYF
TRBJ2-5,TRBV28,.,CASSLGGVEAQYF
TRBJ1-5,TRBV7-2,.,CASSPRQGYQPQHF
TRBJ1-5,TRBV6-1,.,CASSDGDWTINQPQHF
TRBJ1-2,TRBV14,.,CASSHRPRDGGYYGYTF
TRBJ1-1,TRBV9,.,CASSLQGSPEAFF
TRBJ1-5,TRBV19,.,CASSIGGTEGQPQHF
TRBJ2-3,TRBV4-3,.,CASSQDGSGSADTQYF
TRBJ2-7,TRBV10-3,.,CAISALTGAQDYEQYF
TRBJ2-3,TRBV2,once,CATQRELNTDTQYF
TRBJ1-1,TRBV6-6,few,CASSLGGRTEAFF
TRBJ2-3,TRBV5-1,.,CARGLAGGKDTQYF
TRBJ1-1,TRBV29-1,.,CSVSPLGTFMNTEAFF
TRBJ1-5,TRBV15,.,CATSRDPPGGGYQPQHF
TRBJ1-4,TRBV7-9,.,CSSTRGNEKLFF
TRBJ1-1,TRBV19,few,CASSIPRGGRMNTEAFF